This TCR beta chain is from a study of cytomegalovirus exposure and HLA in healthy donors. General study results and limits: The records held CMV serostatus as the only immune exposure information.

The junction had 9 bases not matched to a gene; V was cut back by 5 bases and J by 0 bases. This CDR3 is built from 19 residues. Germline lookup yields CDR1 SEHNR and CDR2 FQNEAQ (reference sequence). On this clone itself: Its matching antigen is unknown.

PCR was performed using 60 Vbeta and 13 Jbeta primers. TCRdb keeps only in-frame clones here, not all; method: immunoSEQ multiplex PCR. The sample includes about 89,000 clones, around 76% of them seen just once. The rearrangement joins TRBV7-9 to TRBJ2-1; TRBD2 matches at 14 bases. Input material: PBMCs. This TCR was sampled from a man aged 30-40 years in good health and CMV-seropositive. Written as DNA, the CDR3 is TGTGCCAGCAGCCGAAAGACTAGCGGGGGGGTCAGCTCCTACAATGAGCAGTTCTTC. This codes for CASSRKTSGGVSSYNEQFF.